A selection of T cell receptor beta chains follows, all from one sample in a study of memory CD4+ T cells and cytomegalovirus serostatus. Generated by immunoSEQ multiplex PCR, the TCRdb table keeps only in-frame clones and is missing some. In the table there are 45,000 to 60,000 clones, 65% to 80% of which are singletons. Sequences were obtained from memory CD4+ T cells from blood. All receptors come from an adult in good health and CMV-seropositive. CDR3s include the opening cysteine and the closing phenylalanine or tryptophan. The order of the fields is CDR3 length, D gene, clone size, J gene, V gene, CDR3 protein, CDR3 DNA. D genes are given only for firm matches. Only some rows state a clone size, as once, few, many or a class for expanded clones.

len: 15; d_gene: TRBD2; abundance: NA; j_gene: TRBJ2-1; v_gene: TRBV5-1; CDR3aa: CASSLTSGRYNEQFF; CDR3nt: TGCGCCAGCAGCCTGACTAGCGGGAGATACAATGAGCAGTTCTTC
len: 11; d_gene: NA; abundance: NA; j_gene: TRBJ1-6; v_gene: TRBV30; CDR3aa: CAWSSNSPLHF; CDR3nt: TGTGCCTGGAGCTCAAATTCACCCCTCCACTTT
len: 15; d_gene: NA; abundance: NA; j_gene: TRBJ2-1; v_gene: TRBV5-4; CDR3aa: CASSPRDRGPGEQFF; CDR3nt: TGTGCCAGCAGCCCCCGGGACCGGGGCCCTGGTGAGCAGTTCTTC
len: 15; d_gene: NA; abundance: NA; j_gene: TRBJ1-3; v_gene: TRBV7-8; CDR3aa: CASSLRGGSGNTIYF; CDR3nt: TGTGCCAGCAGCTTAAGAGGGGGCTCTGGAAACACCATATATTTT
len: 16; d_gene: NA; abundance: NA; j_gene: TRBJ2-2; v_gene: TRBV5-4; CDR3aa: CASSVGGGLLTGELFF; CDR3nt: TGTGCCAGCAGCGTTGGAGGGGGGTTATTGACCGGGGAGCTGTTTTTT
len: 13; d_gene: NA; abundance: NA; j_gene: TRBJ1-6; v_gene: TRBV6-1; CDR3aa: CASIRSYNSPLHF; CDR3nt: TGTGCCAGCATAAGATCCTATAATTCACCCCTCCACTTT
len: 13; d_gene: NA; abundance: few; j_gene: TRBJ2-5; v_gene: TRBV29-1; CDR3aa: CSVMLGARETQYF; CDR3nt: TGCAGCGTGATGCTGGGGGCGAGAGAGACCCAGTACTTC
len: 16; d_gene: TRBD1; abundance: once; j_gene: TRBJ1-6; v_gene: TRBV30; CDR3aa: CAWRGQGQPRDSPLHF; CDR3nt: TGTGCCTGGAGAGGACAGGGACAACCACGGGATTCACCCCTCCACTTT
len: 13; d_gene: NA; abundance: NA; j_gene: TRBJ1-1; v_gene: TRBV2; CDR3aa: CASSEMGGTEAFF; CDR3nt: TGTGCCAGCAGTGAGATGGGGGGGACTGAAGCTTTCTTT
len: 14; d_gene: NA; abundance: few; j_gene: TRBJ1-1; v_gene: TRBV2; CDR3aa: CASSEVHSGAEAFF; CDR3nt: TGTGCCAGCAGTGAAGTACACTCAGGGGCTGAAGCTTTCTTT
len: 15; d_gene: TRBD1; abundance: NA; j_gene: TRBJ1-6; v_gene: TRBV4-2; CDR3aa: CASSQDPGGGAPLHF; CDR3nt: TGTGCCAGCAGCCAAGATCCAGGGGGGGGTGCACCCCTCCACTTT
len: 15; d_gene: NA; abundance: NA; j_gene: TRBJ1-4; v_gene: TRBV18; CDR3aa: CASSPSGNPNEKLFF; CDR3nt: TGTGCCAGCTCACCTTCAGGGAATCCTAATGAAAAACTGTTTTTT
len: 14; d_gene: NA; abundance: NA; j_gene: TRBJ1-1; v_gene: TRBV14; CDR3aa: CASSFETKNTEAFF; CDR3nt: TGTGCCAGCAGCTTCGAGACAAAGAACACTGAAGCTTTCTTT
len: 15; d_gene: NA; abundance: NA; j_gene: TRBJ2-3; v_gene: TRBV11-2; CDR3aa: CASSLSPLSTDTQYF; CDR3nt: TGTGCCAGCAGCTTGTCACCCCTTAGCACAGATACGCAGTATTTT
len: 14; d_gene: NA; abundance: NA; j_gene: TRBJ1-2; v_gene: TRBV28; CDR3aa: CASRVPGATYGYTF; CDR3nt: TGTGCCAGCAGGGTACCCGGGGCAACTTATGGCTACACCTTC
len: 13; d_gene: NA; abundance: NA; j_gene: TRBJ1-2; v_gene: TRBV19; CDR3aa: CAGSPGTNYGYTF; CDR3nt: TGTGCCGGTAGCCCCGGAACCAACTATGGCTACACCTTC
len: 16; d_gene: TRBD1; abundance: NA; j_gene: TRBJ1-3; v_gene: TRBV7-9; CDR3aa: CASSSAGQYSGNTIYF; CDR3nt: TGTGCCAGCAGCTCCGCGGGACAGTACTCTGGAAACACCATATATTTT
len: 13; d_gene: TRBD1; abundance: NA; j_gene: TRBJ1-2; v_gene: TRBV18; CDR3aa: CASSPRTGDGYTF; CDR3nt: TGTGCCAGCTCACCAAGGACAGGGGACGGCTACACCTTC
len: 16; d_gene: NA; abundance: NA; j_gene: TRBJ1-1; v_gene: TRBV5-4; CDR3aa: CASSLGPGVLNTEAFF; CDR3nt: TGTGCCAGCAGCTTGGGACCGGGAGTTCTGAACACTGAAGCTTTCTTT
len: 17; d_gene: NA; abundance: NA; j_gene: TRBJ2-3; v_gene: TRBV5-4; CDR3aa: CASSPRRTSIGTDTQYF; CDR3nt: TGTGCCAGCAGCCCTCGACGTACTAGCATTGGCACAGATACGCAGTATTTT
len: 14; d_gene: TRBD1; abundance: NA; j_gene: TRBJ1-4; v_gene: TRBV2; CDR3aa: CASSAGTGGEKLFF; CDR3nt: TGTGCCAGCAGCGCCGGGACAGGGGGCGAAAAACTGTTTTTT
len: 14; d_gene: TRBD1; abundance: NA; j_gene: TRBJ2-2; v_gene: TRBV5-1; CDR3aa: CASGQGPNTGELFF; CDR3nt: TGCGCCAGCGGACAGGGTCCGAACACCGGGGAGCTGTTTTTT
len: 14; d_gene: NA; abundance: NA; j_gene: TRBJ1-2; v_gene: TRBV10-3; CDR3aa: CAISESGRDSGYTF; CDR3nt: TGTGCCATCAGTGAGTCAGGCAGAGACAGTGGCTACACCTTC
len: 14; d_gene: TRBD2; abundance: NA; j_gene: TRBJ2-7; v_gene: TRBV6-6; CDR3aa: CASSFGTSGKEQYF; CDR3nt: TGTGCCAGCAGTTTCGGGACTAGCGGAAAGGAGCAGTACTTC
len: 16; d_gene: NA; abundance: few; j_gene: TRBJ2-2; v_gene: TRBV2; CDR3aa: CASSEFGGRRTGELFF; CDR3nt: TGTGCCAGCAGTGAATTTGGGGGGCGTCGGACCGGGGAGCTGTTTTTT
len: 14; d_gene: TRBD1; abundance: NA; j_gene: TRBJ1-1; v_gene: TRBV7-3; CDR3aa: CASSLRDSTTEAFF; CDR3nt: TGTGCCAGCAGCTTAAGGGACAGTACCACTGAAGCTTTCTTT